The clone carrying this T cell receptor (beta chain) was seen a handful of times. The antigen is undetermined. This entry is derived from a study of T cell repertoires in cytomegalovirus infection. Study as a whole: An indication of both CMV infection and matching HLA type came from public TCR beta signatures.

Broader study findings: The ex vivo response showed dominance by HLA-C-restricted CMV-specific TCR beta clonotypes.

Germline CDR1 and CDR2: SGHAT and FQNNGV. The ends lost 5 bases at V and 7 bases at J; junction bases unmatched: 7. The CDR3 runs 15 residues. TCRdb ran MiXCR on the reads and lists one entry per CDR3 protein. The sample includes about 160,000 distinct CDR3 sequences, about 15% of them seen just once. Material for sequencing was CD8+ T cells from PBMCs. The V gene is TRBV11-2, the J gene TRBJ2-1; 11 nucleotides align to TRBD1. The sequence was collected from a human donor in good health (CMV status not recorded). Some clones in this sample may be carry-over from other donors' samples. The DNA of the CDR3 is TGTGCCAGCAGCCTAACCGGGACAGGGGGGAATGAGCAGTTCTTC. Translated: CASSLTGTGGNEQFF.